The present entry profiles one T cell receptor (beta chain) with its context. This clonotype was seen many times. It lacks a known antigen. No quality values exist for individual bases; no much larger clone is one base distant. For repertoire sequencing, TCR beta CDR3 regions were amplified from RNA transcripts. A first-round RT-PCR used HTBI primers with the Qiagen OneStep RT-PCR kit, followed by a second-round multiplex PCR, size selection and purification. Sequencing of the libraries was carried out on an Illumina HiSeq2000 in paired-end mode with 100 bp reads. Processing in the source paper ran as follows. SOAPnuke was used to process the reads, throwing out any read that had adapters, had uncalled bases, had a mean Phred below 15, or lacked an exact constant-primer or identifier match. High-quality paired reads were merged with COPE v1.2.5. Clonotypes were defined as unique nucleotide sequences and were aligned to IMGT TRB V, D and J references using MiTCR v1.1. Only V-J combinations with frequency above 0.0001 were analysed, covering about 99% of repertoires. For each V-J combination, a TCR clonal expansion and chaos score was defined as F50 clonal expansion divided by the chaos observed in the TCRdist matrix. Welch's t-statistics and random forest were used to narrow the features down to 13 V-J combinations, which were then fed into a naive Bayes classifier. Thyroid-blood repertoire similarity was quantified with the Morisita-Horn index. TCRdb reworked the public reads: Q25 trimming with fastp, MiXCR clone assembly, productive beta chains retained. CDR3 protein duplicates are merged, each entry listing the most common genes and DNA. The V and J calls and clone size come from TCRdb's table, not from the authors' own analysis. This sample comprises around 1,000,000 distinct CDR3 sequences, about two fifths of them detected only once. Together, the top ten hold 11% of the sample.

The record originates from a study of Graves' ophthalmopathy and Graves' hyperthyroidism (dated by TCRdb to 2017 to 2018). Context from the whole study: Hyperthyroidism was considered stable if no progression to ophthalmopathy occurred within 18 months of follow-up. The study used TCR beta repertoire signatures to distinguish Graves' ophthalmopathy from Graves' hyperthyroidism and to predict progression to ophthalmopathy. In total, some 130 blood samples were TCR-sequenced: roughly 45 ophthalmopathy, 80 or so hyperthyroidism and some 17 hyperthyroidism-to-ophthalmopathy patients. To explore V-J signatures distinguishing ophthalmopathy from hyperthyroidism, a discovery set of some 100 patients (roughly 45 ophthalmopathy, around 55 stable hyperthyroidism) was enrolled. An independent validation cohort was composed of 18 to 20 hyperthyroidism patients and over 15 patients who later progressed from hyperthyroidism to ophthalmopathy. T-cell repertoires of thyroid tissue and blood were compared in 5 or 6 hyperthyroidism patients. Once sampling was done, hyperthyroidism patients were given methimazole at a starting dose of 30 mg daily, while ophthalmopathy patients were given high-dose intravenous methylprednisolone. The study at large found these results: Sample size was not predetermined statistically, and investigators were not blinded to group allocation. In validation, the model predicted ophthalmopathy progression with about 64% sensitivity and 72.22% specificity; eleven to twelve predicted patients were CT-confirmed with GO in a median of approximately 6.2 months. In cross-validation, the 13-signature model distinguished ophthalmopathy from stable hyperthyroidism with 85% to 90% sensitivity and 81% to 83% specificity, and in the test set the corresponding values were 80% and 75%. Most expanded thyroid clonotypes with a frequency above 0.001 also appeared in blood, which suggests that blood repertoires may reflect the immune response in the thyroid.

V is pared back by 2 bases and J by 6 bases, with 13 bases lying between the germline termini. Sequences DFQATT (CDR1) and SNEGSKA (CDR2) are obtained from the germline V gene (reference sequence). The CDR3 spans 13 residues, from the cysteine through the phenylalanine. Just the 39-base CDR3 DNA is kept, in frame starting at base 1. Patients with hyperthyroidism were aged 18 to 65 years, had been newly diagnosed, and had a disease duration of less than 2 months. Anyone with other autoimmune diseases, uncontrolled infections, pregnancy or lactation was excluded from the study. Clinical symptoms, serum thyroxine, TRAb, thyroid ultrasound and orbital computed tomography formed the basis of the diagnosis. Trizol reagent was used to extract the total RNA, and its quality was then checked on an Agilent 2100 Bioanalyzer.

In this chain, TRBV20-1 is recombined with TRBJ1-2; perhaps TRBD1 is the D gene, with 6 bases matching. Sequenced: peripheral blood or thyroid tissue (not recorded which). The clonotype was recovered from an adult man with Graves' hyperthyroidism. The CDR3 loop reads CSARRGGQHGYTF. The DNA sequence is TGCAGTGCTAGAAGAGGGGGGCAGCATGGCTACACCTTC.